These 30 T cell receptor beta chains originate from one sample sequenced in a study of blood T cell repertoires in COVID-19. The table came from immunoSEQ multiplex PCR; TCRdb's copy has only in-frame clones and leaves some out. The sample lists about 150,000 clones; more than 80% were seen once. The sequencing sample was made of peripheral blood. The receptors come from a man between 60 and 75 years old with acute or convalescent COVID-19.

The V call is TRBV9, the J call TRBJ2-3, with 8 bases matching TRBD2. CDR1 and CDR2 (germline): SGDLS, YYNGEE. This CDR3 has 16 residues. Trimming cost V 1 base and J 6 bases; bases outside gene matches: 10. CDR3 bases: TGTGCCAGCAGCGTAACCGGCGGGGGGCCGGGGGATACGCAGTATTTT. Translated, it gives CASSVTGGGPGDTQYF. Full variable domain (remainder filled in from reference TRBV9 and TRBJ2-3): DSGVTQTPKHLITATGQRVTLRCSPRSGDLSVYWYQQSLDQGLQFLIQYYNGEERAKGNILERFSAQQFPDLHSELNLSSLELGDSALYFCASSVTGGGPGDTQYFGPGTRLTVL.

As DNA, the CDR3 is TGTGCCAGCAGCCCCCTAACAGGGGCCGCTTTCTTT. It is translated as CASSPLTGAAFF. This chain links TRBV11-2 with TRBJ1-1; 7 bases map to TRBD1. The junction had 8 bases not matched to a gene; V was cut back by 5 bases and J by 11 bases. The CDR3 has 12 residues. Germline CDR1 is SGHAT and CDR2 is FQNNGV. Full variable domain (remainder filled in from reference TRBV11-2 and TRBJ1-1): EAGVAQSPRYKIIEKRQSVAFWCNPISGHATLYWYQQILGQGPKLLIQFQNNGVVDDSQLPKDRFSAERLKGVDSTLKIQPAKLEDSAVYLCASSPLTGAAFFGQGTRLTVV.

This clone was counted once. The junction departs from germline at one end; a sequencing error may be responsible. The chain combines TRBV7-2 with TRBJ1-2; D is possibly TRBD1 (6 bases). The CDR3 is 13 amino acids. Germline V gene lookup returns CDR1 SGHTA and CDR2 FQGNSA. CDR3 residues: CASTLSSGAGYTF. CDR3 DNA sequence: TGTGCCAGCACCTTATCATCAGGGGCGGGCTACACCTTC. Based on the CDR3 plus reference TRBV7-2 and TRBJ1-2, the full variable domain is GAGVSQSPSNKVTEKGKDVELRCDPISGHTALYWYRQSLGQGLEFLIYFQGNSAPDKSGLPSDRFSAERTGGSVSTLTIQRTQQEDSAVYLCASTLSSGAGYTFGSGTRLTVV.

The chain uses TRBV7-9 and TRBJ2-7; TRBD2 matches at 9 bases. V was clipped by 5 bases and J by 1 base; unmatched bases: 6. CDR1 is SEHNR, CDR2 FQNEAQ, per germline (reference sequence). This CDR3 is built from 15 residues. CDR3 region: CASSTQRGASYEQYF. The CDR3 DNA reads TGTGCCAGCAGCACCCAGCGGGGGGCTTCCTACGAGCAGTACTTC.

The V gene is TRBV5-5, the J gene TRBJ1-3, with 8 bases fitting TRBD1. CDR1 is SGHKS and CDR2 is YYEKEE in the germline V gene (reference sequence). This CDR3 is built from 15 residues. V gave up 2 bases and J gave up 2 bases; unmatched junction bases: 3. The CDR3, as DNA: TGTGCCAGCAGCTTATTACAGGGGGCTGGAAACACCATATATTTT. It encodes CASSLLQGAGNTIYF.

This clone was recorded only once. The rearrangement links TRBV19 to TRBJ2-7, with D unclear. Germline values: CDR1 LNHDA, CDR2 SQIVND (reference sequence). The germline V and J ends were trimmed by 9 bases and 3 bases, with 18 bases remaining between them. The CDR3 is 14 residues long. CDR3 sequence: CASARGEGLYEQYF. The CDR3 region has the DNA TGTGCCAGCGCCCGAGGTGAAGGCCTCTACGAGCAGTACTTC.

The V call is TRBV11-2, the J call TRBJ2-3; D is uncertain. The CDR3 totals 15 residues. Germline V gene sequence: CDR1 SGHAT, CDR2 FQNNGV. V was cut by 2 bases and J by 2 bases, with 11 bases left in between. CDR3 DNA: TGTGCCAGCAGCTTATTCCGTAGTATCACAGATACGCAGTATTTT. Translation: CASSLFRSITDTQYF.

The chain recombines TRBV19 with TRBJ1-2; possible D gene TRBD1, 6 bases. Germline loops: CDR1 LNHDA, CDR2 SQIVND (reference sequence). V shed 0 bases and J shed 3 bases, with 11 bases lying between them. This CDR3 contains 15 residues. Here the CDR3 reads CASSIEIRQDYGYTF. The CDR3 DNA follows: TGTGCCAGTAGTATAGAAATTCGACAGGACTATGGCTACACCTTC.

The CDR3 sequence: CASSDDLGAGTEAFF. CDR3 bases: TGTGCCAGCAGTGATGACCTAGGGGCCGGGACTGAAGCTTTCTTT. The rearrangement uses TRBV2 and TRBJ1-1, with D possibly being TRBD1 (5 bases). The V and J ends lost 3 bases and 5 bases respectively, with 16 bases between them. Germline CDR1 and CDR2: SNHLY and FYNNEI. The CDR3 covers 15 residues.

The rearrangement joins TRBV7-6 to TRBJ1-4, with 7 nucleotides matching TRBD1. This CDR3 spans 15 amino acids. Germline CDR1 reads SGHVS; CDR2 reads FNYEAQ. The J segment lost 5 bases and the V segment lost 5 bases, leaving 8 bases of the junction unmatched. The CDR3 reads CASSGRGYRNEKLFF. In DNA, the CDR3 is TGTGCCAGCAGCGGCAGGGGGTACAGGAATGAAAAACTGTTTTTT.

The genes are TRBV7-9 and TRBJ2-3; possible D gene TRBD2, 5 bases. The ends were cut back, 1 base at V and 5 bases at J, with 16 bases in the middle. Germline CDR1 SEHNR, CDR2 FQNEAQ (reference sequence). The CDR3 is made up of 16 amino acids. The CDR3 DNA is TGTGCCAGCAGCTTAGTATCCGGGGTCACGGGAGATACGCAGTATTTT. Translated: CASSLVSGVTGDTQYF.

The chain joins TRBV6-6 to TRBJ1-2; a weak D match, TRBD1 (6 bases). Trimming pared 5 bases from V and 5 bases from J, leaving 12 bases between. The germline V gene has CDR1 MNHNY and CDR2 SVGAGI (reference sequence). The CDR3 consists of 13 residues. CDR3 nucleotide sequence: TGTGCCAGCAGTACCGGACAGTCTTATGGCTACACCTTC. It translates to CASSTGQSYGYTF.

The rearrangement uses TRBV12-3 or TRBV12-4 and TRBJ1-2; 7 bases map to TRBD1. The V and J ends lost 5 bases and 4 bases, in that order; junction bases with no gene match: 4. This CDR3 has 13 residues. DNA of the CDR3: TGTGCCAGCAGTAGACAGGGTCCCTATGGCTACACCTTC. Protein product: CASSRQGPYGYTF.

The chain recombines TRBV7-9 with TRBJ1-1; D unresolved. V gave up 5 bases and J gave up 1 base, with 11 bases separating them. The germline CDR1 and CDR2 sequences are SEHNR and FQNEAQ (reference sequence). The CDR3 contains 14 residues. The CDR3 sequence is CASSPGLQNTEAFF. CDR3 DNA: TGTGCCAGCAGCCCGGGTCTTCAGAACACTGAAGCTTTCTTT.

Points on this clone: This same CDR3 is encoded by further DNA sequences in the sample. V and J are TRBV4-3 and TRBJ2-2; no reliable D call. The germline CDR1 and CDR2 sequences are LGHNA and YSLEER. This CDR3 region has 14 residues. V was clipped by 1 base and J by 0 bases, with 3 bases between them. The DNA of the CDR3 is TGCGCCAGCAGCCAAGGGCCGAACACCGGGGAGCTGTTTTTT. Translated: CASSQGPNTGELFF.

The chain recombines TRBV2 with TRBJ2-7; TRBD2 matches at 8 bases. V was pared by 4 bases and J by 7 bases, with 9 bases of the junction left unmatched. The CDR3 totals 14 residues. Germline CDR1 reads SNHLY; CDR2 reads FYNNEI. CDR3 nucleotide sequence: TGTGCCAGCAGTGCGCGGGGGGCAGGTCGGGAGCAGTACTTC. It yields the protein CASSARGAGREQYF.

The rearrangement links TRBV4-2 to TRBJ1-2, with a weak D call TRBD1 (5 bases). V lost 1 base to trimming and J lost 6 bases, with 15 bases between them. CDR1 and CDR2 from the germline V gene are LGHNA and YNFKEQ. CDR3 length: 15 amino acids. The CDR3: CASSQGGGALDGYTF. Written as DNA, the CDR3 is TGTGCCAGCAGCCAAGGCGGTGGGGCCCTGGATGGCTACACCTTC.

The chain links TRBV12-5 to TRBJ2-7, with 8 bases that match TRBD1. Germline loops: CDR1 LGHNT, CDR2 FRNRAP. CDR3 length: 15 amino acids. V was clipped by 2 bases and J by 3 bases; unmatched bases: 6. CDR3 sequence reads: CASGLTVTGGYEQYF. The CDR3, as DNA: TGTGCTAGTGGTTTGACTGTTACAGGGGGCTACGAGCAGTACTTC.

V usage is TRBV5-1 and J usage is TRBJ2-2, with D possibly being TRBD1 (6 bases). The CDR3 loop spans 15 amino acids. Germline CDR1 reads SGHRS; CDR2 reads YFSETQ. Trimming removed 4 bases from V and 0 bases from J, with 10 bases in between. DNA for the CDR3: TGCGCCAGCAGCCCAAGGACAGCGAACACCGGGGAGCTGTTTTTT. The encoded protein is CASSPRTANTGELFF.

The CDR3 coding sequence is TGTGCCAGCAGTCCACTACAGGGGGAAGCTTTCTTT. Translated: CASSPLQGEAFF. J is TRBJ1-1 and V is TRBV12-3 or TRBV12-4, with 7 bases identical to TRBD1. V lost 5 bases, J lost 8 bases, and 5 bases stayed unmatched. The CDR3 runs to 12 residues.

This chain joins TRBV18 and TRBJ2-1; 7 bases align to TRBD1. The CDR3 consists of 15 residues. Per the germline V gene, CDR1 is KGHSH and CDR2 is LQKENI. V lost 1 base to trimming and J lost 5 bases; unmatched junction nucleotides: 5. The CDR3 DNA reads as TGTGCCAGCTCACCACGCGGACAGGCGCACAATGAGCAGTTCTTC. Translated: CASSPRGQAHNEQFF.

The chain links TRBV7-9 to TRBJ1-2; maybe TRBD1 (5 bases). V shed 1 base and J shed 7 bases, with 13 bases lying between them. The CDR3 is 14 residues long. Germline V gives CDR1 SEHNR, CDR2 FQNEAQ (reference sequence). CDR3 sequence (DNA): TGTGCCAGCAGCTTAGGGACACCGAGCCTTGGCTACACCTTC. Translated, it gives CASSLGTPSLGYTF.

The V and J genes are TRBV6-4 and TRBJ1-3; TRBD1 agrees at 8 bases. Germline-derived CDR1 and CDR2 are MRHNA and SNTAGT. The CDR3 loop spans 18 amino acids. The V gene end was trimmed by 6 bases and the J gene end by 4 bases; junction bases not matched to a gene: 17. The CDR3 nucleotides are TGTGCCAGCAGAGTGAGCACAGGGGGTAGGGGTGCCGGAAACACCATATATTTT. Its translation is CASRVSTGGRGAGNTIYF.

CDR3 residues: CASGGPGQILYEQYF. In nucleotides, the CDR3 is TGTGCCAGCGGCGGGCCGGGACAGATCCTGTACGAGCAGTACTTC. The chain couples TRBV5-6 to TRBJ2-7, with 7 bases aligning to TRBD1. Germline trimming cut 7 bases from V and 4 bases from J; bases unmatched to any gene: 14. The V gene's germline CDR1 is SGHDT and CDR2 YYEEEE. The CDR3 has 15 amino acids.

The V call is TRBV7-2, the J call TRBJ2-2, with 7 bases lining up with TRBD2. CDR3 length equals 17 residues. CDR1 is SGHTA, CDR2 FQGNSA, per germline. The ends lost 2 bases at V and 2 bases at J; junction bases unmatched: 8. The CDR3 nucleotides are TGTGCCAGCAGCTTAACGGGGGGTATTAGCAACACCGGGGAGCTGTTTTTT. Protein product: CASSLTGGISNTGELFF. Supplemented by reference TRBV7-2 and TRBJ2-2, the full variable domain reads GAGVSQSPSNKVTEKGKDVELRCDPISGHTALYWYRQSLGQGLEFLIYFQGNSAPDKSGLPSDRFSAERTGGSVSTLTIQRTQQEDSAVYLCASSLTGGISNTGELFFGEGSRLTVL.

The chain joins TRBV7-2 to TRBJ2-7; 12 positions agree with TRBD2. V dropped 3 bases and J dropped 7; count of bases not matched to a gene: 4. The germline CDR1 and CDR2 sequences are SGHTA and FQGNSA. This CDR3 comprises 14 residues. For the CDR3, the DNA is TGTGCCAGCAGCTTCACTAGCGGGGGGCGGGAGCAGTACTTC. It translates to CASSFTSGGREQYF.

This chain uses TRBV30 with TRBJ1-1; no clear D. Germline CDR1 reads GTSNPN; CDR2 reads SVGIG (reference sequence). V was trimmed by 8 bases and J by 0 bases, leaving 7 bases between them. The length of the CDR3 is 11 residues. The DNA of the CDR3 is TGTGCCAGACTCGTGAACACTGAAGCTTTCTTT. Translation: CARLVNTEAFF.

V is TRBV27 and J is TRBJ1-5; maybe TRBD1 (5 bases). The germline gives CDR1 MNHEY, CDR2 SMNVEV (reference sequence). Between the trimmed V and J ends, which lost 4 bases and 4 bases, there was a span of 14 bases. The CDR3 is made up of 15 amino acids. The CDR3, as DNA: TGTGCCAGCAGTTACTCGGGGGGGAGAAATCAGCCCCAGCATTTT. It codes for CASSYSGGRNQPQHF.

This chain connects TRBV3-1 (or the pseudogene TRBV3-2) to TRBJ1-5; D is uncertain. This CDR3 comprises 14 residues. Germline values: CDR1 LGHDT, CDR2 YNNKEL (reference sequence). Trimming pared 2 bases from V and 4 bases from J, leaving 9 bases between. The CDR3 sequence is CASSQNHRNQPQHF. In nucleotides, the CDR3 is TGTGCCAGCAGCCAAAACCATCGGAATCAGCCCCAGCATTTT.

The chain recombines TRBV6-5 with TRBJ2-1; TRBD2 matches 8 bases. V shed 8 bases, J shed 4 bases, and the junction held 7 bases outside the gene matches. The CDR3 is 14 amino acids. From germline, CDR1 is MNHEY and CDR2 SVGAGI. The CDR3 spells CASGTRSRYNEQFF. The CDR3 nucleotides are TGTGCCAGCGGGACTAGATCGAGATACAATGAGCAGTTCTTC.